This T cell receptor beta chain appears in the sequencing data of a study of CD8 T cells in Susac syndrome. Random-hexamer reverse transcription was applied to roughly 0.5 to 1 ug RNA. TCRdb reprocessed the immunoSEQ multiplex PCR reads with MiXCR, giving one entry per CDR3 protein. The data contain over 100,000 distinct CDR3 sequences, over 90% of them singletons. V shed 3 bases and J 9 bases; nucleotides not matched to a gene: 7. The CDR3 sequence is 14 residues long. This chain links TRBV12-3 or TRBV12-4 with TRBJ1-5; 8 bases match TRBD1. The TCR originated in a human donor with Susac syndrome. The sequencing sample was made of CD8+ T cells from PBMCs. In nucleotides, the CDR3 is TGTGCCAGCAGTTTCTCAGGGGGCGGGCGGCCCCAGCATTTT. Protein: CASSFSGGGRPQHF.